This T cell receptor (beta chain) derives from a study of siplizumab effects on memory and regulatory T cells. The assay was immunoSEQ multiplex PCR, and TCRdb's table has in-frame clones only and misses some. The sample holds some 96,000 clones; approximately 92% are singletons and the top ten take 0.14% to 0.15%. Germline values: CDR1 SGHKS, CDR2 YYEKEE (reference sequence). V lost 7 bases and J 8 bases, leaving 15 bases between the germline ends. This CDR3 is 13 amino acids long. The chain has TRBV5-5 and TRBJ1-4, with D possibly TRBD1 on 6 matching bases. This receptor was taken from a human donor in good health. The source material was CD4+ T cells sorted from blood. The CDR3 loop is CASGPGGQEKLFF. As DNA, the CDR3 is TGTGCCAGCGGCCCCGGGGGGCAAGAAAAACTGTTTTTT.